Following are 8 T cell receptor beta chains from one sample sequenced in a study. One entry per CDR3 protein, called by TCRdb with MiXCR from the 5' RACE reads. The table lists some 44,000 distinct CDR3 sequences, about 20% of them singletons. Treg sorting used a CD4+CD25+CD127-/low gate. The material sequenced was Tregs sorted from blood. The receptors originated from a female donor with breast cancer.

This clonotype appeared many times. The J gene is TRBJ2-1, the V gene TRBV5-1; perhaps TRBD1 as D (6 bases). Looked up from germline, CDR1 is SGHRS and CDR2 is YFSETQ. CDR3 length: 13 residues. V lost 4 bases to trimming and J lost 6 bases, with 11 bases between them. CDR3 residues: CASSGRGGNEQFF. DNA for the CDR3: TGCGCCAGCAGCGGGAGAGGGGGCAATGAGCAGTTCTTC.

This chain uses TRBV5-1 with TRBJ2-7; 11 bases are a match to TRBD2. There are 15 residues in the CDR3. Per germline, CDR1 SGHRS and CDR2 YFSETQ. The V gene end was trimmed by 0 bases and the J gene end by 6 bases; junction bases not matched to a gene: 5. The CDR3 is CASSLELAGGGEQYF. CDR3 nucleotide sequence: TGCGCCAGCAGCTTGGAGTTAGCGGGAGGGGGCGAGCAGTACTTC. The whole variable domain, remainder taken from reference TRBV5-1 and TRBJ2-7, is KAGVTQTPRYLIKTRGQQVTLSCSPISGHRSVSWYQQTPGQGLQFLFEYFSETQRNKGNFPGRFSGRQFSNSRSEMNVSTLELGDSALYLCASSLELAGGGEQYFGPGTRLTVT.

This clonotype was counted between two and nine times. The J gene is TRBJ2-4, the V gene TRBV7-9; TRBD1 matches 9 bases. The CDR3 loop spans 15 amino acids. Germline assignment: CDR1 SEHNR and CDR2 FQNEAQ (reference sequence). The junction had 11 bases not matched to a gene; V was cut back by 6 bases and J by 8 bases. The CDR3 sequence is CASSFTGGTIDIQYF. In DNA form, the CDR3 reads TGTGCCAGCAGTTTTACAGGGGGCACTATTGACATTCAGTACTTC.

The CDR3 DNA reads as TGTGCCAGCAGCTTATTTGGAGGGGGCTACAATGAGCAGTTCTTC. It specifies CASSLFGGGYNEQFF. The chain employs TRBV7-7 and TRBJ2-1, with D possibly being TRBD1 or TRBD2 (6 bases each). V lost 2 bases to trimming and J lost 3 bases, with 11 bases between them. Germline V gives CDR1 SSHAT, CDR2 FNYEAQ (reference sequence). The CDR3 extends over 15 amino acids.

The chain couples TRBV20-1 to TRBJ1-6; D is ambiguous. This CDR3 is 15 amino acids long. Germline V gene lookup returns CDR1 DFQATT and CDR2 SNEGSKA (reference sequence). Trimming took 4 bases from V and 10 from J, leaving 20 bases between them. The CDR3 DNA reads as TGCAGTGCTACCCAAGACCCCACGCCAGGCTCACCCCTCCACTTT. Amino acid sequence: CSATQDPTPGSPLHF.

This clonotype was observed many times. For the CDR3, the DNA is TGTGCCAGCAGCGTAGGAACAGATACGCAGTATTTT. Protein sequence: CASSVGTDTQYF. V usage is TRBV9 and J usage is TRBJ2-3; D gene unclear. Germline V gives CDR1 SGDLS, CDR2 YYNGEE. Between the trimmed V and J ends, which lost 0 bases and 3 bases, there was a span of 2 bases. This CDR3 comprises 12 residues. The full variable domain, in which reference TRBV9 and TRBJ2-3 provide the parts outside the CDR3, is DSGVTQTPKHLITATGQRVTLRCSPRSGDLSVYWYQQSLDQGLQFLIQYYNGEERAKGNILERFSAQQFPDLHSELNLSSLELGDSALYFCASSVGTDTQYFGPGTRLTVL.

This chain joins TRBV3-1 and TRBJ2-7; 11 bases fit TRBD1. Germline values: CDR1 LGHDT, CDR2 YNNKEL (reference sequence). The trim removed 4 bases at V and 8 bases at J, leaving 10 bases unmatched. This CDR3 contains 15 residues. CDR3 residues: CASSPPGTGGIKQYF. The CDR3 coding sequence is TGTGCCAGCAGCCCGCCCGGGACAGGGGGAATCAAGCAGTACTTC.

As regards this clonotype: A read error may explain this, as a much larger clone is one base away. The rearrangement joins TRBV20-1 to TRBJ2-5; TRBD2 agrees at 12 bases. This CDR3 contains 15 residues. CDR1 is DFQATT, CDR2 SNEGSKA, per germline (reference sequence). The chain's CDR3 is CSTRDGTSGQETQYF. The DNA for the CDR3 is TGCAGTACTAGAGATGGGACTAGCGGGCAAGAGACCCAGTACTTC.